The next 5 T cell receptor beta chains were all read from a single sample in a study of human T cells and chemical hapten exposure. Using its own MiXCR run on the RACE reads, TCRdb lists one record per CDR3 protein. Here the sample spans 62,000 or so distinct CDR3 sequences, about 10% being singletons. Time point described: pre-sensitization, week 0. Stated treatment: therapeutic diphenylcyclopropenone sensitization with weekly scalp DPC. The material was whole blood, obtained in connection with sensitization to the hapten diphenylcyclopropenone (DPC). All receptors come from a woman aged 45-60 years with alopecia areata. Some clones in this sample may be carry-over from other donors' samples.

The chain carries TRBV6-5 and TRBJ1-6, with D perhaps TRBD1 (6 bases). Trimming removed 5 bases at V and 13 bases at J, with 15 bases between. The CDR3 is 13 amino acids. Per germline, CDR1 MNHEY and CDR2 SVGAGI. CDR3 region: CASSSYDRIPLHF. The CDR3 bases are TGTGCCAGCAGTAGCTACGACAGGATTCCCCTCCACTTT.

The chain carries TRBV6-2 or TRBV6-3 and TRBJ1-1; tentatively, D is TRBD1 (5 bases). V was shortened by 7 bases and J by 8 bases, with 11 bases between the two germline ends. The germline CDR1 and CDR2 sequences are MNHEY and SVGEGT. The CDR3 length is 11 residues. The DNA for the CDR3 is TGTGCCAGCACCCGCGGGACGGAAGCTTTCTTT. This sequence encodes CASTRGTEAFF.

This clonotype was seen a few times. V gene TRBV4-2 combines with J gene TRBJ1-2, with D possibly matching TRBD1 (5 bases). This CDR3 has 16 residues. Germline assignment: CDR1 LGHNA and CDR2 YNFKEQ. The germline V and J ends were trimmed by 0 bases and 8 bases, with 19 bases remaining between them. This CDR3 reads CASSQEWGQGEGGYTF. The CDR3 DNA reads TGTGCCAGCAGCCAAGAATGGGGCCAGGGAGAGGGCGGCTACACCTTC.

The rearrangement links TRBV10-3 to TRBJ2-2; 11 bases agree with TRBD2. Germline values: CDR1 ENHRY, CDR2 SYGVKD. V was clipped by 10 bases and J by 7 bases; unmatched bases: 8. The CDR3 spans 14 residues. The CDR3 coding sequence is TGTGCCAACTCACTAGCGGGAGCCGGCGGGGAGCTGTTTTTT. Its protein product is CANSLAGAGGELFF.

This clonotype was counted at least ten times. The rearrangement links TRBV15 to TRBJ2-7, with D possibly TRBD2 on 5 matching bases. Trimming pared 0 bases from V and 0 bases from J, leaving 9 bases between. Germline CDR1 reads LNHNV; CDR2 reads YYDKDF (reference sequence). This CDR3 contains 15 residues. CDR3 sequence reads: CATSRDPAGSYEQYF. The CDR3 DNA is TGTGCCACCAGCAGAGATCCGGCGGGCTCCTACGAGCAGTACTTC.